The following is a T cell receptor beta chain sequence with its context. This record comes from a study of shared T cell receptors in the human thymus. Repertoires were generated with immunoSEQ multiplex PCR, while TCRdb's copy carries only in-frame clones and drops some. Of over 350,000 clones in the sample, 85% to 95% were seen once. CDR1 is MDHEN and CDR2 is SYDVKM in the germline V gene. CDR3 size: 14 residues. V lost 2 bases, J lost 5 bases, and 11 bases lay in between. The chain uses TRBV28 and TRBJ2-3; possible D gene TRBD2, 5 bases. Sequences were obtained from thymocytes. The origin of this receptor is a human donor. CDR3 coding DNA: TGTGCCAGCAGTTTAAGGGAGAGAAAAGATACGCAGTATTTT. Its protein is CASSLRERKDTQYF.